This TCR beta chain was sequenced for a study of cytomegalovirus exposure and HLA in healthy donors. Study in general: From donors who were HLA-typed, an early data release held approximately 91 million unique TCRs.

Comments on this clone: Its target is unknown.

Broader study findings: Presence/absence analysis assumed near-uniform sequencing depth across donors. It was in a later analysis that TCR association rates were seen to vary by HLA locus, highest for DRB1 and lowest for HLA-C.

Looked up from germline, CDR1 is LNHDA and CDR2 is SQIVND (reference sequence). V gave up 5 bases and J gave up 5 bases, with 21 bases separating them. The CDR3 spans 16 residues. With 60 Vbeta and 13 Jbeta primers, the PCR was carried out. Data came from immunoSEQ multiplex PCR; TCRdb stores just in-frame clones and leaves some out. Of 98,000 or so clones in the sample, roughly 78% were seen once. Sequencing input: PBMCs. The origin of this receptor is a woman aged 40 to 50 in good health and CMV-seronegative. The J gene is TRBJ1-1, the V gene TRBV19, with a weak D call TRBD1 (6 bases). Here the CDR3 DNA reads TGTGCCAGTAGTGACCCCGGGGGGGCGCGTAATACTGAAGCTTTCTTT. It codes for CASSDPGGARNTEAFF.